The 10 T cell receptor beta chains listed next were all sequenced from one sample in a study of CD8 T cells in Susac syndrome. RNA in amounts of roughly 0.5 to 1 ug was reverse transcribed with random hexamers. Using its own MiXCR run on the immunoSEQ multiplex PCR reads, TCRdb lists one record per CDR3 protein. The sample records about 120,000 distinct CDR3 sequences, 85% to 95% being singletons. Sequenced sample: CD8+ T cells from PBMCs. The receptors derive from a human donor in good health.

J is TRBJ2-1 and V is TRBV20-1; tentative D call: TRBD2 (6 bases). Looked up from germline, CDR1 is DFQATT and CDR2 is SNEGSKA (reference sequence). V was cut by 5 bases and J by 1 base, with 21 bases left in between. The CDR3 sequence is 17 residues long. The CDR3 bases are TGCAGTGCTCTTTCGGGGTGGCGGGAAGAATCCTACAATGAGCAGTTCTTC. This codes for CSALSGWREESYNEQFF.

The CDR3 DNA is TGTGCCAGCAGCTTCGGACCGAGGGGGGAGACCCAGTACTTC. It translates to CASSFGPRGETQYF. This chain uses TRBV11-1 with TRBJ2-5, with D possibly being TRBD1 (6 bases). V was cut by 3 bases and J by 5 bases, with 13 bases left in between. This CDR3 contains 14 residues. Germline V lookup: CDR1 SGHAT, CDR2 FQDESV (reference sequence).

This chain's CDR3 is CASSLGHRSYEQYF. CDR3 DNA sequence: TGTGCCAGCAGCTTGGGACACAGATCCTACGAGCAGTACTTC. The rearrangement links TRBV12-3 or TRBV12-4 to TRBJ2-7, with a tentative D call TRBD1 (6 bases). CDR3 length: 14 amino acids. With 6 bases removed from V and 1 base from J, the gap between germline ends came to 13 bases.

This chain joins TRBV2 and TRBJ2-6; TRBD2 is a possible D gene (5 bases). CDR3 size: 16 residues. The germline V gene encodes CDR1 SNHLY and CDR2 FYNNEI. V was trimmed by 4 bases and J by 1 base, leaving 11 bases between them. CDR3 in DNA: TGTGCCAGCAGTGGAGGGTTTTCGTCTGGGGCCAACGTCCTGACTTTC. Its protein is CASSGGFSSGANVLTF. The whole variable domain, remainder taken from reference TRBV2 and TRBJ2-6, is EPEVTQTPSHQVTQMGQEVILRCVPISNHLYFYWYRQILGQKVEFLVSFYNNEISEKSEIFDDQFSVERPDGSNFTLKIRSTKLEDSAMYFCASSGGFSSGANVLTFGAGSRLTVL.

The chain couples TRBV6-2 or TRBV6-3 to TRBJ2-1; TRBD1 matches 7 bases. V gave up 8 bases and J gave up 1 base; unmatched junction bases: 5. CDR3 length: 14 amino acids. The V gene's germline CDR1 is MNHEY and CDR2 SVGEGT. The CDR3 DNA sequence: TGTGCCAGCCGCACAGGGGATTCCTACAATGAGCAGTTCTTC. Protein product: CASRTGDSYNEQFF.

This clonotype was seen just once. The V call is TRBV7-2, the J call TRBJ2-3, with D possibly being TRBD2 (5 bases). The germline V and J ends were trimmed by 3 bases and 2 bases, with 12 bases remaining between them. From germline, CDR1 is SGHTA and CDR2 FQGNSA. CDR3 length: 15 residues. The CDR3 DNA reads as TGTGCCAGCAGCTTTTTCGAGGGATCCACAGATACGCAGTATTTT. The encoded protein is CASSFFEGSTDTQYF.

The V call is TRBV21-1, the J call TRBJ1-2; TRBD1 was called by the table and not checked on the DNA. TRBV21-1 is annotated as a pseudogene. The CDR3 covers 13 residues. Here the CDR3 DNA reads TGTGCCAGCACCAGGGGGTTGAACTATGGCTACACCTTC. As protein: CASTRGLNYGYTF.

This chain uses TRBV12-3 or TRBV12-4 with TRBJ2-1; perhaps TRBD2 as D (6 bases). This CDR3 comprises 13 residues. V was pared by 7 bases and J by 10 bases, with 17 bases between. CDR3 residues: CASTLRGVGEQFF. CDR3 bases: TGTGCCAGCACCCTCCGCGGGGTAGGCGAGCAGTTCTTC.

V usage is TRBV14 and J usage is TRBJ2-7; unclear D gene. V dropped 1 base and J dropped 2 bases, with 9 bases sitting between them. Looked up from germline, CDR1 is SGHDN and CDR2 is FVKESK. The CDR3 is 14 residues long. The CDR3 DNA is TGTGCCAGCAGCCAAGGTGTCGGAGCCTACGAGCAGTACTTC. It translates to CASSQGVGAYEQYF.

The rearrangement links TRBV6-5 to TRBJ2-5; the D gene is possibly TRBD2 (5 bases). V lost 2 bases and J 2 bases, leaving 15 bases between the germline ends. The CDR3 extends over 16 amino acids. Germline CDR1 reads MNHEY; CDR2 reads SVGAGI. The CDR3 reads CASSYQPSSRQETQYF. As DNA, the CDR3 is TGTGCCAGCAGTTACCAACCCTCTAGCAGGCAAGAGACCCAGTACTTC.